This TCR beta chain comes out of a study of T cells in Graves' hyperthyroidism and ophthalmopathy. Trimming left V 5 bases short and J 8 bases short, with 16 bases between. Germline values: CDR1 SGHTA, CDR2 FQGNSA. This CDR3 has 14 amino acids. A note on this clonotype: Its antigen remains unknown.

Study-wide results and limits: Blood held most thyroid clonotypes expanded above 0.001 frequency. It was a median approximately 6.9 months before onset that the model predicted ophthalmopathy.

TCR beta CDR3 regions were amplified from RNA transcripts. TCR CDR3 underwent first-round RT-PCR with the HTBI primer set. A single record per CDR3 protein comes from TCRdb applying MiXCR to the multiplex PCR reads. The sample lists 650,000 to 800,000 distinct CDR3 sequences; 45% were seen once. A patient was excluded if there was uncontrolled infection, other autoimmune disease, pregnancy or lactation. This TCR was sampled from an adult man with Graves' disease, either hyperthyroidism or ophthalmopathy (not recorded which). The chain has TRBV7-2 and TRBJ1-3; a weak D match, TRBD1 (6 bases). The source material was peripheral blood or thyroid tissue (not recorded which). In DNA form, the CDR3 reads TGTGCCAGCAGCCTACAGGGCCGGGGCTACACCATATATTTT. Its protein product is CASSLQGRGYTIYF. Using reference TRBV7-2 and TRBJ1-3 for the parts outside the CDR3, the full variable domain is GAGVSQSPSNKVTEKGKDVELRCDPISGHTALYWYRQSLGQGLEFLIYFQGNSAPDKSGLPSDRFSAERTGGSVSTLTIQRTQQEDSAVYLCASSLQGRGYTIYFGEGSWLTVV.